This T cell receptor beta chain was recovered during a study of cytomegalovirus exposure and HLA in healthy donors. Overall study: Some 80 million unique TCR sequences came from HLA-typed donors in an early release. Study-level results: Reportedly, diagnosis of cytomegalovirus status by the classifier showed high specificity and sensitivity. Earlier analysis yielded a pattern in which most TCR beta V segments were productive about 90% or about 30% of the time.

For this clone: Its antigen is undetermined.

Both 60 Vbeta primers and 13 Jbeta primers went into the PCR. Only in-frame clones appear in the TCRdb table, and some are missing; sequencing was by immunoSEQ multiplex PCR. The data show fewer than 250,000 clones, about 80% seen once. V dropped 0 bases and J dropped 7 bases, with 10 bases sitting between them. Germline CDR1 is MGHRA and CDR2 is YSYEKL. This CDR3 has 13 residues. This TCR came from a male donor in good health and CMV-seronegative. The genes are TRBV4-1 and TRBJ2-7; weak D call: TRBD1 (5 bases). Specimen: PBMCs. As DNA, the CDR3 is TGCGCCAGCAGCCAAGATGACAGACGAGAGCAGTACTTC. This translates into CASSQDDRREQYF.